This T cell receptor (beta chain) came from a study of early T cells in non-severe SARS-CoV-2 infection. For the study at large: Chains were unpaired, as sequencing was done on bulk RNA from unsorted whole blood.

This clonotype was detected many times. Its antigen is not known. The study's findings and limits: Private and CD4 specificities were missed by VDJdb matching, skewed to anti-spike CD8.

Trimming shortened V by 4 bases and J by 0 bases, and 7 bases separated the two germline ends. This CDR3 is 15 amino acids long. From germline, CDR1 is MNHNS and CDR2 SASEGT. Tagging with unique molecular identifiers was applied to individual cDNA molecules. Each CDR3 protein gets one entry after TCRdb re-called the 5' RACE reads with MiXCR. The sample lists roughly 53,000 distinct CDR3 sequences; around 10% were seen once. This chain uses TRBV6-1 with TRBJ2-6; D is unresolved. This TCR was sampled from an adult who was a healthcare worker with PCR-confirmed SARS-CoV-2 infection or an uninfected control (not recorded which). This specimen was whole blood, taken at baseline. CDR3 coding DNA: TGTGCCAGCAGTGGACACAGCTCTGGGGCCAACGTCCTGACTTTC. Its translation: CASSGHSSGANVLTF.